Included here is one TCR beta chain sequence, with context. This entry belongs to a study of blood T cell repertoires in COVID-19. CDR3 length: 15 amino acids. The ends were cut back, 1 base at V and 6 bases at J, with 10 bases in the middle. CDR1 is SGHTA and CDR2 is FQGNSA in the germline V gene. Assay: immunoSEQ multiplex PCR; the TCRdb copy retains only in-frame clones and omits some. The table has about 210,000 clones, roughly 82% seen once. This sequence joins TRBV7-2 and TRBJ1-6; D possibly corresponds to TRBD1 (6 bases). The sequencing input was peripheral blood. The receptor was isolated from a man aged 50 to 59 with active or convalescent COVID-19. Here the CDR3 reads CASSLEGQVNSPLHF. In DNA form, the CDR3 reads TGTGCCAGCAGCTTAGAGGGACAAGTTAATTCACCCCTCCACTTT.